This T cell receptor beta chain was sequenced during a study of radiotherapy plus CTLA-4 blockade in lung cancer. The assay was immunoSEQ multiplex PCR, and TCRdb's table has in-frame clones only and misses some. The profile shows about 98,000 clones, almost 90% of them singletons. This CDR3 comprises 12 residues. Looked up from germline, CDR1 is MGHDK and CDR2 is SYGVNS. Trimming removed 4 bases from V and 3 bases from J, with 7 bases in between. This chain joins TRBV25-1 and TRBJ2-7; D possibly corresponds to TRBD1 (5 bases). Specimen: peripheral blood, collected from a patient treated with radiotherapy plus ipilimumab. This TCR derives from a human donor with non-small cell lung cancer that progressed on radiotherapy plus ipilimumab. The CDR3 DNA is TGTGCCAGCAGTGTTGGACACTACGAGCAGTACTTC. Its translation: CASSVGHYEQYF.